This paragraph covers one T cell receptor beta chain sequence. Its cognate antigen has yet to be identified. Base qualities are not provided; no much larger clone lies one nucleotide away. In Seattle, one collaborating source enrolled patients while the infection was active and tracked those patients longitudinally over the course of disease. Whole blood was collected in K2EDTA tubes by collaborating institutions according to the institutions' own protocols. For TCRbeta analysis, collaborators shipped samples as frozen whole blood, isolated PBMCs, or DNA extracted from either of those sample types. TCRbeta CDR3 regions were amplified from genomic DNA using the immunoSEQ Assay, a bias-controlled multiplex PCR. In the paper's pipeline: The number of nucleated cells in each sample was estimated from the amplification of reference gene primers within the assay. To quantify the absolute abundance of each unique TCRbeta CDR3 rearrangement, sequence reads were collapsed and filtered. Productive Simpson clonality was computed per sample as the square root of Simpson's diversity index over productive rearrangements. Entries here come from immuneACCESS through TCRdb and include only in-frame sequences with V and J called. Some clones fail to appear in such tables; in the studies checked, an unresolved V gene covers under half of the shortfall, and the cause of the remainder is unknown. V and J calls and clone size are given by that table; D and trimming were obtained from the DNA. In this sample the table shows around 150,000 clones, 85% to 95% of which occur a single time. Together, the top ten hold around 2% of the sample.

The V end loses 0 bases and the J end loses 0 bases, and a stretch of 13 bases separates them. As encoded in the germline V gene, CDR1 is SGDLS while CDR2 is YYNGEE. From the cysteine through the phenylalanine, the CDR3 covers 16 amino acids. Solely the CDR3 DNA is kept, with 48 bases framed from the first base. The data were obtained in a study of blood T cell repertoires in COVID-19 (TCRdb year 2020). At the level of the whole study: Samples covering the acute and convalescent phases of COVID-19 were provided by collaborators in the United States, Italy and Spain. Samples were obtained from the ongoing ImmuneRACE study (first 160 participants) and from 1,254 subjects provided by 6 global collaborators. Where available, HLA class I and class II types were obtained from metadata supplied by the sample provider rather than from assay-based typing. The repertoires were released in a freely available public database intended as a resource for research on the immune response to SARS-CoV-2. A de-identified subject ID, COVID-19 status, age in years and sex were almost always included in the sample metadata. The prospective study material was composed of cDNA or gDNA derived from T cells, B-cell-depleted T cells, or PBMCs. The dataset comprised deeply sampled blood TCRbeta repertoires from subjects exposed to, actively infected with, or recovered from COVID-19.

Overall study results and their limits: Clinical and demographic metadata were provided uncurated, with the amount varying by source and participant.

This receptor was taken from a woman aged 60-75 years with COVID-19, enrolled during active disease. The specimen was peripheral blood. Recombination connected TRBV9 to TRBJ2-7, and perhaps TRBD2 as D gene, on 5 matching bases. The CDR3 region reads CASSVGGLELSYEQYF. DNA sequence: TGTGCCAGCAGCGTAGGAGGGCTAGAGCTCTCCTACGAGCAGTACTTC.